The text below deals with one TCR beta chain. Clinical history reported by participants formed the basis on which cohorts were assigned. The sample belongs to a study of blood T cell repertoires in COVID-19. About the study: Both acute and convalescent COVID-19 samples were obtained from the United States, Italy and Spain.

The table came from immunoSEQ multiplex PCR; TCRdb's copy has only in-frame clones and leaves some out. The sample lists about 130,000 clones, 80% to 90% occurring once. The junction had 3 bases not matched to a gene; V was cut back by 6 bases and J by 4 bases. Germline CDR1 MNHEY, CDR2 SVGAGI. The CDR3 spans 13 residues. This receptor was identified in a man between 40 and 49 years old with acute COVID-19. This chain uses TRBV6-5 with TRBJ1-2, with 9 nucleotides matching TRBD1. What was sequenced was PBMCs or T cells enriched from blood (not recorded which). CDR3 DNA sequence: TGTGCCAGCAGGGCGACAGGGGGCTATGGCTACACCTTC. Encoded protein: CASRATGGYGYTF.